The sequence of this T cell receptor beta chain was determined in a study of memory CD4+ T cells and cytomegalovirus serostatus. On the study more broadly: Healthy Belgian adult donors included about nine CMV-positive and 24 CMV-negative people.

CDR1 is MNHEY, CDR2 SVGAGI, per germline. The CDR3 totals 13 residues. Deletions cut 4 bases from V and 8 bases from J, with 14 bases between. This clone was counted ten times or more. The data were produced by immunoSEQ multiplex PCR, yet TCRdb's version contains in-frame clones alone and is incomplete. The sample holds roughly 60,000 clones, approximately 80% seen once. The sort gate was single viable CD3+CD4+CD8-CD45RO+ cells for memory CD4+ T cells. The J gene is TRBJ1-2, the V gene TRBV6-5, with D perhaps TRBD1 (6 bases). The clonotype was recovered from an adult in good health and CMV-seronegative. The sample was memory CD4+ T cells from blood. As DNA, the CDR3 is TGTGCCAGCAGTTCTTCAGGGGTCTTCGGCTACACCTTC. Its protein is CASSSSGVFGYTF.